These 11 T cell receptor beta chains were all obtained from the same sample, sequenced in a study of blood T cell repertoires in COVID-19. Assay used: immunoSEQ multiplex PCR; TCRdb lists only in-frame clones, some missing. Among roughly 200,000 clones listed, 80% to 90% were seen once. Sequencing was performed on PBMCs or T cells enriched from blood (not recorded which). The receptors were gathered from a woman aged 40 to 50 with acute COVID-19.

The chain joins TRBV19 to TRBJ2-7, with TRBD1 identical over 9 bases. The CDR3 sequence is 15 residues long. J lost 0 bases, V lost 3 bases, and 3 bases had no gene match. Germline CDR1 and CDR2: LNHDA and SQIVND (reference sequence). CDR3: CASSIVTGGSYEQYF. The CDR3 DNA sequence: TGTGCCAGTAGTATCGTGACAGGGGGCTCCTACGAGCAGTACTTC.

The chain employs TRBV23-1 and TRBJ1-2, with 7 bases fitting TRBD1. TRBV23-1 is assigned to the ORF class and has an uncertain function. V lost 0 bases to trimming and J lost 3 bases; unmatched junction nucleotides: 16. The CDR3 length is 19 residues. The CDR3 region is CASSQSPNIGGQMDYGYTF. The CDR3 coding sequence is TGCGCCAGCAGTCAATCGCCTAATATCGGGGGACAGATGGACTATGGCTACACCTTC.

J is TRBJ1-1 and V is TRBV25-1; D is ambiguous. Germline lookup yields CDR1 MGHDK and CDR2 SYGVNS. CDR3 length: 14 residues. V gave up 6 bases and J gave up 5 bases, with 16 bases separating them. The CDR3: CASSLGLLGTEAFF. DNA for the CDR3: TGTGCCAGCAGCCTTGGACTATTGGGGACTGAAGCTTTCTTT.

The genes are TRBV6-6 and TRBJ2-1; TRBD2 matches 8 bases. CDR1 MNHNY and CDR2 SVGAGI come from the germline V gene (reference sequence). The CDR3 covers 14 residues. Trimming cost V 4 bases and J 9 bases; bases outside gene matches: 8. The chain's CDR3 is CASSSQRETGEQFF. The CDR3 coding sequence is TGTGCCAGCAGTTCCCAGCGGGAGACAGGTGAGCAGTTCTTC.

V usage is TRBV5-1 and J usage is TRBJ2-1; TRBD1 matches 7 bases. V lost 0 bases and J lost 6; bases outside the gene matches: 6. The germline V gene has CDR1 SGHRS and CDR2 YFSETQ. The CDR3 sequence is 15 residues long. The DNA of the CDR3 is TGCGCCAGCAGCTTGGACGACAGGGTTGGCAATGAGCAGTTCTTC. This sequence encodes CASSLDDRVGNEQFF.

This clone was seen just once. This chain joins TRBV30 and TRBJ2-1; 7 bases are shared with TRBD2. The CDR3 covers 17 residues. The V segment lost 0 bases and the J segment 2 bases; nucleotides outside the gene matches: 10. Germline CDR1 and CDR2: GTSNPN and SVGIG (reference sequence). DNA of the CDR3: TGTGCCTGGAGTGTGTGGCTCCCGAGCGGGGCCTACAATGAGCAGTTCTTC. It yields the protein CAWSVWLPSGAYNEQFF.

This clone was seen a single time. The V gene is TRBV28, the J gene TRBJ1-5; 7 bases are shared with TRBD1. Germline V lookup: CDR1 MDHEN, CDR2 SYDVKM. The CDR3 runs to 15 residues. Trimming removed 6 bases from V and 4 bases from J; junction bases left unmatched: 9. The DNA of the CDR3 is TGTGCCAGCAGCACCACAGGGGCCACAAATCAGCCCCAGCATTTT. It translates to CASSTTGATNQPQHF.

The chain couples TRBV5-4 to TRBJ1-6; D not resolved. Between the trimmed V and J ends, which lost 2 bases and 8 bases, there was a span of 11 bases. Germline CDR1 SGHNT, CDR2 YYREEE (reference sequence). This CDR3 comprises 14 residues. The CDR3 spells CASSLREADSPLHF. CDR3 DNA sequence: TGTGCCAGCAGCTTAAGGGAGGCGGATTCACCCCTCCACTTT.

This chain joins TRBV30 and TRBJ2-1, with D possibly TRBD2 on 6 matching bases. This CDR3 is built from 14 residues. Looked up from germline, CDR1 is GTSNPN and CDR2 is SVGIG (reference sequence). V shed 5 bases and J shed 0 bases, with 11 bases lying between them. For the CDR3, the DNA is TGTGCCTGGCACCAGGGAGGCTCCTACAATGAGCAGTTCTTC. This sequence encodes CAWHQGGSYNEQFF.

The chain uses TRBV18 and TRBJ2-1; D gene ambiguous. The germline V gene has CDR1 KGHSH and CDR2 LQKENI. The ends were cut back, 2 bases at V and 7 bases at J, with 15 bases in the middle. The CDR3 sequence is 15 residues long. Here the CDR3 DNA reads TGTGCCAGCTCACCAGGGTGGCCCGCTAGAAATGAGCAGTTCTTC. It codes for CASSPGWPARNEQFF.

The V gene is TRBV18, the J gene TRBJ1-1; tentative D call: TRBD1 (5 bases). CDR1 and CDR2 from the germline V gene are KGHSH and LQKENI. V lost 4 bases and J 1 base, leaving 7 bases between the germline ends. This CDR3 has 13 residues. DNA for the CDR3: TGTGCCAGCTCACAAGGGGAGAACACTGAAGCTTTCTTT. Encoded protein: CASSQGENTEAFF.